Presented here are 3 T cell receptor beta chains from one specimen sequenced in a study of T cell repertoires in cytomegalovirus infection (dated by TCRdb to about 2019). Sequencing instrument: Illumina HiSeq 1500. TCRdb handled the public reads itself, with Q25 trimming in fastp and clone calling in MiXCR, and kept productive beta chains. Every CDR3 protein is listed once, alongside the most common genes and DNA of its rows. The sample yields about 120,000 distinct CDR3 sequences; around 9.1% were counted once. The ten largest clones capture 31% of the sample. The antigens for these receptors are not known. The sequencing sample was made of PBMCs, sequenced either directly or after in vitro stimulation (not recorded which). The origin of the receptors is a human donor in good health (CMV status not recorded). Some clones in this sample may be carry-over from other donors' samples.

CDR3 DNA sequence: TGCAGTGCTAGATGGGGGGGGTCAGAGGAAAAACTGTTTTTT. It encodes CSARWGGSEEKLFF. The chain carries TRBV20-1 and TRBJ1-4; D is perhaps TRBD1 (5 bases). Per germline, CDR1 DFQATT and CDR2 SNEGSKA (reference sequence). V lost 2 bases and J 8 bases, leaving 15 bases between the germline ends. The CDR3 is made up of 14 amino acids.

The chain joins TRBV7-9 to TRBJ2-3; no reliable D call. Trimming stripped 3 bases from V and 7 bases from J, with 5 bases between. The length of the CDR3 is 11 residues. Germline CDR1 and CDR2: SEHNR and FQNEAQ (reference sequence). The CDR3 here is CASSFANTQYF. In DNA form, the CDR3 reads TGTGCCAGCAGCTTCGCCAATACGCAGTATTTT.

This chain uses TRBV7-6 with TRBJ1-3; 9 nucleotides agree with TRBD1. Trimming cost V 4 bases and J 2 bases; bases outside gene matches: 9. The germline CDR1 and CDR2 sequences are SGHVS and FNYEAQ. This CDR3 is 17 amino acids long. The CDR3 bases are TGTGCCAGCAGCTATCCGGGACAGGGAAAAGCTGGAAACACCATATATTTT. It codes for CASSYPGQGKAGNTIYF. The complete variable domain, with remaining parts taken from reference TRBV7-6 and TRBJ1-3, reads GAGVSQSPRYKVTKRGQDVALRCDPISGHVSLYWYRQALGQGPEFLTYFNYEAQQDKSGLPNDRFSAERPEGSISTLTIQRTEQRDSAMYRCASSYPGQGKAGNTIYFGEGSWLTVV.